The rows below give T cell receptor beta chains drawn from one sample of a study of T cell repertoires in cytomegalovirus infection. MiXCR, run by TCRdb on the reads, gives a single entry per CDR3 protein. The data contain 55,000 to 85,000 distinct CDR3 sequences, more than 3% of them singletons. Sequenced sample: PBMCs. The receptors originated from a human donor in good health (CMV status not recorded). Some clones in this sample may be carry-over from other donors' samples. The CDR3 runs from the conserved cysteine through the conserved F or W. D genes are given only for firm matches.

d_gene | v_gene | CDR3aa
TRBD1 | TRBV7-4 | CASSRWTGKETNEKLFF
TRBD1 | TRBV29-1 | CSVEGPGQGIYEQYF
. | TRBV28 | CASLPPPPNTEAFF
TRBD1 | TRBV3-1 | CASSGGTGRQPQHF
. | TRBV7-2 | CASSLSTGVYNEQFF
. | TRBV7-8 | CASSETALNTEAFF
. | TRBV7-3 | CASGVGDTQYF
TRBD1 | TRBV28 | CASSLPGQGSNIQYF
. | TRBV7-8 | CASSLQAGVGNTIYF
. | TRBV12-3/TRBV12-4 | CASSLSLTETQYF